Listed below are T cell receptor beta chains from one sample, sequenced in a study of T cells after yellow fever vaccination. One entry per CDR3 protein results from TCRdb running MiXCR on the 5' RACE reads. The profile covers a few hundred thousand distinct CDR3 sequences, with approximately 3.9% appearing a single time and around 22% taken by the ten largest. The sequences come from PBMCs, collected on the day of the yellow fever booster vaccination. These receptor sequences come from a man aged 18 to 29 who received the YFV17D yellow fever vaccine. Each CDR3 is given with its conserved first and last residue. A D gene is named only where the DNA matches it firmly. Clone size is given for some rows only: seen once, a few or many times, or a class if the clone is expanded.

J | D | V | size | DNA | CDR3
TRBJ2-3 | . | TRBV7-2 | . | TGTGCCAGCAGCTTAGACTCTCCCCGTAGCACAGATACGCAGTATTTT | CASSLDSPRSTDTQYF
TRBJ2-3 | . | TRBV6-5 | many | TGTGCCAGCAGTTACTCGGGGCCCGCTTTTCCAGATACGCAGTATTTT | CASSYSGPAFPDTQYF
TRBJ1-2 | . | TRBV28 | many | TGTGCCAGCAGTTGGGGAACCTATGGCTACACCTTC | CASSWGTYGYTF
TRBJ2-5 | TRBD1 | TRBV7-7 | . | TGTGCTAGCAGCTCCGGGACAGGGCACGAGACCCAGTACTTC | CASSSGTGHETQYF
TRBJ2-7 | TRBD1 | TRBV4-1 | few | TGCGCCAGCAGCCATATAGGACAGGGTAGAGGAGAGCAGTACTTC | CASSHIGQGRGEQYF
TRBJ2-7 | . | TRBV10-3 | many | TGTGCCATCAGTGTTATCCGGGACCTTTCTCACGAGCAGTACTTC | CAISVIRDLSHEQYF
TRBJ2-2 | . | TRBV4-3 | many | TGCGCCAGCAGCCAGGGACGGATAACCGGGGAGCTGTTTTTT | CASSQGRITGELFF
TRBJ2-1 | . | TRBV5-4 | few | TGTGCCAGCAGGGACGACAGTGAGCAGTTCTTC | CASRDDSEQFF
TRBJ2-1 | . | TRBV7-9 | many | TGTGCCAGCAGCTTGGACGCTCTGGGGCAGTTCTTC | CASSLDALGQFF
TRBJ1-1 | . | TRBV9 | many | TGTGCCAGCAGCGCAGAACAGGGTTTGGGAGAAGCTTTCTTT | CASSAEQGLGEAFF
TRBJ2-1 | . | TRBV7-2 | many | TGTGCCAGCAGCTTAGCCAGGGAGGATGAGCAGTTCTTC | CASSLAREDEQFF
TRBJ2-1 | TRBD1 | TRBV10-2 | . | TGCGCCAGCAGCAGGGACAGTCCCAATGAGCAGTTCTTC | CASSRDSPNEQFF
TRBJ2-2 | . | TRBV28 | . | TGTGCCAGCAGAAGGCGGCAGGCCAACACCGGGGAGCTGTTTTTT | CASRRRQANTGELFF
TRBJ2-2 | . | TRBV24-1 | many | TGTGCCACCAGTGATTTGGAGGGATCGAACACCGGGGAGCTGTTTTTT | CATSDLEGSNTGELFF
TRBJ1-2 | . | TRBV6-5 | many | TGTGCCAGCAGTTACTCGAGAGGTTTGGGTGGCTACACCTTC | CASSYSRGLGGYTF
TRBJ2-3 | . | TRBV5-1 | . | TGCGCCAGCAGCCCCCAACCGGGACCCGGGAGCACAGATACGCAGTATTTT | CASSPQPGPGSTDTQYF
TRBJ2-2 | . | TRBV29-1 | many | TGCAGCGTTTCCTTCTGGTCCGGGGAGCTGTTTTTT | CSVSFWSGELFF
TRBJ1-1 | . | TRBV7-2 | . | TGTGCCAGCAGCGTACAGGGTAGGTACACTGAAGCTTTCTTT | CASSVQGRYTEAFF
TRBJ2-2 | TRBD2 | TRBV24-1 | . | TGTGCCACCAGTGATCACCCGACTAGCGGGGGGGCGAGGAACACCGGGGAGCTGTTTTTT | CATSDHPTSGGARNTGELFF
TRBJ2-3 | TRBD1 | TRBV5-1 | few | TGCGCCAGCAGCGATCAGGGGGCGGGAGATACGCAGTATTTT | CASSDQGAGDTQYF
TRBJ2-7 | . | TRBV7-8 | many | TGTGCCAGCAGCTTAGGTCAGTGGCAGTACTTC | CASSLGQWQYF
TRBJ1-2 | . | TRBV7-2 | few | TGTGCCAGCAGCGGATCTTTGGACAGATGGGGCTACACCTTC | CASSGSLDRWGYTF
TRBJ1-2 | . | TRBV7-2 | . | TGTGCCAGCAGCCCCCCCGGGGGGCGATTCCTGGGGTATGGCTACACCTTC | CASSPPGGRFLGYGYTF
TRBJ2-2 | . | TRBV12-3/TRBV12-4 | few | TGTGCCAGCAGGGAACAGGACACCGGGGAGCTGTTTTTT | CASREQDTGELFF
TRBJ2-2 | TRBD2 | TRBV27 | few | TGTGCCAGCAAAAACCTAGCGGGGGGGAACACCGGGGAGCTGTTTTTT | CASKNLAGGNTGELFF
TRBJ1-1 | TRBD1 | TRBV7-2 | few | TGTGCCAGCAGCCCAAGGCCTTACAGGGGACGGAAGGGGATGAACACTGAAGCTTTCTTT | CASSPRPYRGRKGMNTEAFF
TRBJ1-5 | . | TRBV18 | many | TGTGCCAGCTCACCATCCCCAGATCAGCCCCAGCATTTT | CASSPSPDQPQHF
TRBJ2-1 | TRBD1 | TRBV5-3 | . | TGTGCCAGAAGCTCCGGGACAGGCGGCTCCTACAATGAGCAGTTCTTC | CARSSGTGGSYNEQFF
TRBJ2-5 | . | TRBV7-8 | many | TGTGCCAGCAGCTTAGTCCAAGAGACCCAGTACTTC | CASSLVQETQYF
TRBJ1-2 | . | TRBV20-1 | few | TGCAGTGCTAGCAGGGCCGCTAACTATGGCTACACCTTC | CSASRAANYGYTF
TRBJ1-2 | . | TRBV6-5 | many | TGTGCCAGCAGGGATGGAGGGGGTGGAGGCTATGGCTACACCTTC | CASRDGGGGGYGYTF